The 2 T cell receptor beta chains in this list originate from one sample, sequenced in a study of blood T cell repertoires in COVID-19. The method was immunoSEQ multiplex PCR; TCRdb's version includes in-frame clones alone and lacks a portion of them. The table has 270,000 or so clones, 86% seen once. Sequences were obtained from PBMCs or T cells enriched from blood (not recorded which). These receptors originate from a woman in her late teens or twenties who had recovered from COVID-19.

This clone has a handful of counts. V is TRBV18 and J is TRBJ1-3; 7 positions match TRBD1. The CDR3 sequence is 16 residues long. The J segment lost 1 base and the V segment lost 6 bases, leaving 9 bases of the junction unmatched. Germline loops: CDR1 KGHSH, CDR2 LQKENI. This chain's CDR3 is CASSPLQGSSGNTIYF. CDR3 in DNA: TGTGCCAGCTCCCCCTTACAGGGGTCGTCTGGAAACACCATATATTTT.

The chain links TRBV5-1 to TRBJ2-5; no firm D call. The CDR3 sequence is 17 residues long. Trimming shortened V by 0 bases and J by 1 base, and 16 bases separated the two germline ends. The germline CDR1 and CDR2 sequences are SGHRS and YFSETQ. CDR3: CASSLELRPWSQETQYF. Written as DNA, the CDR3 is TGCGCCAGCAGCTTGGAGCTTCGCCCCTGGTCCCAAGAGACCCAGTACTTC.